The present T cell receptor (beta chain) was sequenced within a study of T cells expressing NK-cell markers. Overall study context: From sorted CD3+CD56+NKG2C+, CD3+CD56+NKG2C- and CD3+CD56-NKG2C+ T cells came the TCR beta repertoires. The sequencing cohort of eight donors included seven HCMV-seropositive individuals and one seronegative individual.

TCRdb reprocessed the 5' RACE reads, keeping one entry per CDR3 protein, no DNA. The listing contains around 550,000 distinct CDR3 sequences. CDR3 length equals 14 residues. Germline lookup yields CDR1 SGHRS and CDR2 YFSETQ. The study, taken as a whole, reports: HCMV specificity was not established for the expanded NKG2C+ T cell clones. In a few donors, dominant clonotypes made up roughly 28.3-65% of CD3+CD56-NKG2C+ cells.

Turning to this clonotype: Its antigen is not identified.

The receptor was isolated from a man aged 18 to 29 in good health. Sample: blood T cells: a sorted CD56 or NKG2C T cell subset, CD4+ or CD8+ T cells, or bulk PBMC T cells (not recorded which). The V and J genes are TRBV5-1 and TRBJ2-3. The CDR3 region is CASSRTPTADTQYF.